The rows below give T cell receptor beta chains drawn from one sample of a study of cytomegalovirus exposure and HLA in healthy donors. The table came from immunoSEQ multiplex PCR; TCRdb's copy has only in-frame clones and leaves some out. Among 150,000 or so clones listed, over 75% were seen once. Specimen: PBMCs. The receptors originated from a man aged 50 to 60 in good health and CMV-seropositive. The CDR3 runs from the conserved cysteine through the conserved F or W. A D gene is named only where the DNA matches it firmly. Rows may omit the clone size; those that give it use once, few, many or a size class.

V	size	D	length	J	CDR3	DNA
TRBV11-2	NA	TRBD2	16	TRBJ2-2	CASSRRTSGDTGELFF	TGTGCCAGCAGCCGACGCACTAGCGGGGACACCGGGGAGCTGTTTTTT
TRBV5-1	NA	NA	15	TRBJ1-3	CASSLPVNSGNTIYF	TGCGCCAGCAGCTTGCCAGTGAACTCTGGAAACACCATATATTTT
TRBV30	NA	NA	13	TRBJ1-3	CASTQSPGNTIYF	TGTGCCTCGACACAGTCGCCTGGAAACACCATATATTTT
TRBV2	NA	TRBD1	16	TRBJ1-4	CASRGQGAVSKEKLFF	TGTGCCAGCAGGGGGCAGGGGGCCGTGTCGAAAGAAAAACTGTTTTTT
TRBV28	many	TRBD1	13	TRBJ2-7	CASLARGPGEQYF	TGTGCCTCGCTCGCCAGGGGGCCGGGGGAGCAGTACTTC
TRBV7-9	few	NA	13	TRBJ2-1	CASSLPRNNEQFF	TGTGCCAGCAGCTTGCCCAGGAACAATGAGCAGTTCTTC
TRBV28	NA	NA	13	TRBJ1-1	CASSTGNLAEAFF	TGTGCCAGCAGCACAGGGAATCTAGCTGAAGCTTTCTTT
TRBV2	NA	NA	13	TRBJ1-5	CASSDLSYQPQHF	TGTGCCAGCAGTGACTTGTCGTATCAGCCCCAGCATTTT
TRBV7-8	NA	NA	15	TRBJ1-4	CASSLRGLSNEKLFF	TGTGCCAGCAGCTTGCGGGGCTTAAGTAATGAAAAACTGTTTTTT
TRBV6-6	NA	TRBD1	14	TRBJ1-1	CASWDRGLDTEAFF	TGTGCCAGCTGGGACAGGGGGCTAGACACTGAAGCTTTCTTT
TRBV28	once	TRBD2	16	TRBJ2-3	CASSLSGRGGPDTQYF	TGTGCCAGCAGTTTATCAGGGCGGGGGGGCCCAGATACGCAGTATTTT
TRBV4-2	NA	TRBD2	15	TRBJ2-5	CASSQDSGGLETQYF	TGTGCCAGCAGCCAAGATTCGGGAGGGTTGGAGACCCAGTACTTC
TRBV7-8	NA	NA	15	TRBJ1-4	CASSVGQTLNEKLFF	TGTGCCAGCAGCGTAGGACAGACACTTAATGAAAAACTGTTTTTT
TRBV19	NA	TRBD2	14	TRBJ2-3	CASSRQRGSYTQYF	TGTGCCAGTAGCCGGCAGCGGGGCTCGTATACGCAGTATTTT
TRBV18	NA	TRBD1	16	TRBJ1-1	CASSQSTGGTNTEAFF	TGTGCCAGCTCACAGTCGACAGGGGGAACCAACACTGAAGCTTTCTTT
TRBV5-6	NA	TRBD1	16	TRBJ1-6	CASSPFGQGNNSPLHF	TGTGCCAGCAGCCCGTTCGGACAGGGGAATAATTCACCCCTCCACTTT
TRBV5-3	few	NA	12	TRBJ1-1	CAKTDNNTEAFF	TGTGCCAAAACAGATAACAACACTGAAGCTTTCTTT
TRBV1	NA	NA	15	TRBJ2-5	CTSSQDAKARKTQYF	TGCACCAGCAGCCAAGACGCCAAAGCTAGGAAGACCCAGTACTTC
TRBV29-1	NA	TRBD1	12	TRBJ1-6	CSVALRTGQAVF	TGCAGCGTTGCATTACGGACGGGACAGGCAGTCTTT
TRBV19	NA	TRBD1	14	TRBJ2-5	CASSRQGVGETQYF	TGTGCCAGTAGTAGACAGGGGGTCGGGGAGACCCAGTACTTC
TRBV5-1	NA	TRBD2	17	TRBJ2-5	CASSLAPLSGGFETQYF	TGCGCCAGCAGCTTGGCCCCATTGAGCGGGGGGTTTGAGACCCAGTACTTC
TRBV6-5	NA	NA	15	TRBJ1-4	CASRPPGQSNEKLFF	TGTGCCAGCAGGCCGCCCGGACAGAGTAATGAAAAACTGTTTTTT